These 31 T cell receptor beta chains came from one sample sequenced in a study of cytomegalovirus exposure and HLA in healthy donors. The PCR was carried out with 60 Vbeta primers and 13 Jbeta primers. TCRdb keeps only in-frame clones here, not all; method: immunoSEQ multiplex PCR. Of about 120,000 clones in the sample, 80% were seen once. Sequencing used PBMCs. All receptors derive from a man in his fifties or sixties in good health and CMV-seronegative.

In regard to this clone: Since the CDR3 does not end with the conserved phenylalanine or tryptophan, this likely comes from a read error. The rearrangement links TRBV7-9 to TRBJ1-6; D gene uncertain. The CDR3 loop spans 15 amino acids. V lost 5 bases and J lost 7, with 15 bases in between. Germline CDR1 is SEHNR and CDR2 is FQNEAQ (reference sequence). DNA of the CDR3: TGTGCCAGCAGCGCAGATGCGGTACCCAATTCACCCCTCCACCTT. Protein: CASSADAVPNSPLHL.

The chain joins TRBV5-8 to TRBJ1-1; TRBD1 aligns across 7 bases. CDR1 and CDR2 from the germline V gene are SGHTS and YDEGEE. This CDR3 is built from 14 residues. V was pared by 5 bases and J by 4 bases, with 8 bases of the junction left unmatched. The CDR3 DNA is TGTGCCAGCAGACCCAGACAGGGCGGCACTGAAGCTTTCTTT. As protein: CASRPRQGGTEAFF.

CDR3 DNA: TGTGCCAGTAGTACCCGCCGCGGGGGGCAACAAGATACGCAGTATTTT. Protein product: CASSTRRGGQQDTQYF. The V gene is TRBV19, the J gene TRBJ2-3; 8 bases match TRBD2. The V gene end was trimmed by 4 bases and the J gene end by 5 bases; junction bases not matched to a gene: 11. CDR3 length: 16 residues. Germline loops: CDR1 LNHDA, CDR2 SQIVND (reference sequence).

The chain couples TRBV13 to TRBJ2-5; D ambiguous. The CDR3 has 15 residues. V lost 5 bases to trimming and J lost 2 bases, with 15 bases between them. The germline V gene has CDR1 PRHDT and CDR2 FYEKMQ (reference sequence). The CDR3 bases are TGTGCCAGCAGCCGCTATGAGTCCTCACAAGAGACCCAGTACTTC. As protein: CASSRYESSQETQYF.

The gene calls are TRBV18 and TRBJ1-3, with D tentatively TRBD1 (6 bases). Germline V gene lookup returns CDR1 KGHSH and CDR2 LQKENI. This CDR3 has 15 residues. V lost 3 bases, J lost 2 bases, and 11 bases lay in between. The CDR3 is CASSPWTDPGNTIYF. The DNA of the CDR3 is TGTGCCAGCTCACCCTGGACAGACCCTGGAAACACCATATATTTT.

The V call is TRBV28, the J call TRBJ2-7; the D gene is possibly TRBD2 (5 bases). The CDR3 covers 15 residues. Looked up from germline, CDR1 is MDHEN and CDR2 is SYDVKM. Trimming removed 5 bases at V and 0 bases at J, with 14 bases between. The CDR3 nucleotides are TGTGCCAGCAGTACACCGTCGGGGAGCTCCTACGAGCAGTACTTC. This translates into CASSTPSGSSYEQYF.

The chain has TRBV2 and TRBJ1-5, with D unclear. V lost 6 bases to trimming and J lost 0 bases, with 3 bases between them. The CDR3 runs to 12 residues. Germline-derived CDR1 and CDR2 are SNHLY and FYNNEI. The chain's CDR3 is CASRYSNQPQHF. The CDR3 DNA reads as TGTGCCAGCAGGTATAGCAATCAGCCCCAGCATTTT. Full variable domain (remainder filled in from reference TRBV2 and TRBJ1-5): EPEVTQTPSHQVTQMGQEVILRCVPISNHLYFYWYRQILGQKVEFLVSFYNNEISEKSEIFDDQFSVERPDGSNFTLKIRSTKLEDSAMYFCASRYSNQPQHFGDGTRLSIL.

The V call is TRBV2, the J call TRBJ2-5; D is ambiguous. The J call could be wrong; TRBJ2-7 is a better fit for the DNA end. The CDR3 sequence is 12 residues long. Germline V gene lookup returns CDR1 SNHLY and CDR2 FYNNEI. The CDR3 sequence is CASSSTSYEQYF. As DNA, the CDR3 is TGTGCCAGCAGTTCAACCTCCTACGAGCAGTACTTC.

The rearrangement links TRBV7-3 to TRBJ2-3; the match to TRBD2 covers 13 bases. Losses at the gene ends were 4 bases for V and 1 base for J; bases not matched to a gene: 2. The CDR3 runs 16 residues. CDR1 and CDR2 (germline): SGHTA, FQGTGA. This chain's CDR3 is CASSSGLAGGTDTQYF. The CDR3 DNA is TGTGCCAGCAGCTCCGGACTAGCGGGGGGCACAGATACGCAGTATTTT.

This clone was seen a single time. The chain joins TRBV2 to TRBJ1-1, with 10 bases identical to TRBD1. The J segment lost 3 bases and the V segment lost 6 bases, leaving 4 bases of the junction unmatched. Germline loops: CDR1 SNHLY, CDR2 FYNNEI. This CDR3 is 14 amino acids long. CDR3: CASSLTGGDTEAFF. CDR3 nucleotide sequence: TGTGCCAGCAGCCTGACAGGGGGCGACACTGAAGCTTTCTTT.

J is TRBJ1-4 and V is TRBV7-2; 7 bases align to TRBD1. Per the germline V gene, CDR1 is SGHTA and CDR2 is FQGNSA. V shed 6 bases, J shed 8 bases, and the junction held 12 bases outside the gene matches. The CDR3 extends over 15 amino acids. CDR3 sequence reads: CASRRQQGTDEKLFF. The CDR3 DNA follows: TGTGCCAGCAGACGTCAACAGGGGACGGACGAAAAACTGTTTTTT.

V usage is TRBV7-2 and J usage is TRBJ2-1, with D perhaps matching TRBD1 (5 bases). The CDR3 runs to 15 residues. Germline values: CDR1 SGHTA, CDR2 FQGNSA. V was cut by 4 bases and J by 0 bases, with 10 bases left in between. The CDR3 DNA sequence: TGTGCCAGCAGCTCCCGCCAGGGCTCCTACAATGAGCAGTTCTTC. Its translation: CASSSRQGSYNEQFF.

The genes are TRBV7-9 and TRBJ1-2, with D possibly matching TRBD1 (6 bases). Germline-derived CDR1 and CDR2 are SEHNR and FQNEAQ (reference sequence). The V end was cut by 5 bases, the J end by 4 bases, with 14 bases between. This CDR3 has 14 residues. The CDR3 loop reads CASSDSDRGYGYTF. The CDR3 bases are TGTGCCAGCAGCGATTCGGACAGAGGCTATGGCTACACCTTC.

The chain joins TRBV12-5 to TRBJ2-3; 11 bases map to TRBD2. With V trimmed by 3 bases and J by 4 bases, 12 bases remained unmatched. The germline gives CDR1 LGHNT, CDR2 FRNRAP. The CDR3 spans 18 residues. In DNA, the CDR3 is TGTGCTAGTGGTTTTAGCGGGGGGGCGTCGCTAAAGCCAGATACGCAGTATTTT. Its protein is CASGFSGGASLKPDTQYF.

This clone has a single count. The chain combines TRBV28 with TRBJ1-4; 7 nucleotides match TRBD1. Per the germline V gene, CDR1 is MDHEN and CDR2 is SYDVKM. The CDR3 spans 17 residues. Unmatched junction bases numbered 17, after V lost 7 bases and J lost 6 bases. As DNA, the CDR3 is TGTGCCAGCACTCAGGGGGGCGGCGGCGAGGGTTATGAAAAACTGTTTTTT. Protein: CASTQGGGGEGYEKLFF.

The chain has TRBV19 and TRBJ1-4; D is unclear. V gave up 5 bases and J gave up 8 bases, with 6 bases separating them. This CDR3 has 11 amino acids. Germline V gives CDR1 LNHDA, CDR2 SQIVND (reference sequence). The CDR3 nucleotides are TGTGCCAGTAGTGTACAAGAAAAACTGTTTTTT. This codes for CASSVQEKLFF. The full variable domain, with the rest looked up from reference TRBV19 and TRBJ1-4, is DGGITQSPKYLFRKEGQNVTLSCEQNLNHDAMYWYRQDPGQGLRLIYYSQIVNDFQKGDIAEGYSVSREKKESFPLTVTSAQKNPTAFYLCASSVQEKLFFGSGTQLSVL.

This clone has only a few counts. The chain couples TRBV11-2 to TRBJ1-1, with D unresolved. Germline lookup yields CDR1 SGHAT and CDR2 FQNNGV. Trimming took 2 bases from V and 3 from J, leaving 7 bases between them. The CDR3 consists of 13 residues. The chain's CDR3 is CASSLSLYTEAFF. The CDR3 DNA follows: TGTGCCAGCAGCTTATCGCTATACACTGAAGCTTTCTTT. The variable domain in full, completed from reference TRBV11-2 and TRBJ1-1, reads EAGVAQSPRYKIIEKRQSVAFWCNPISGHATLYWYQQILGQGPKLLIQFQNNGVVDDSQLPKDRFSAERLKGVDSTLKIQPAKLEDSAVYLCASSLSLYTEAFFGQGTRLTVV.

The chain uses TRBV30 and TRBJ2-3; TRBD2 matches at 9 bases. This CDR3 has 19 amino acids. With 8 bases clipped from V and 9 bases from J, the junction kept 30 bases outside the gene matches. Germline V gene lookup returns CDR1 GTSNPN and CDR2 SVGIG (reference sequence). The CDR3 protein is CARGRYSGGPTHLARTQYF. The CDR3 DNA is TGTGCCCGGGGAAGGTACAGCGGGGGGCCAACCCACCTAGCTAGGACGCAGTATTTT.

This chain connects TRBV6-5 to TRBJ2-1; D possibly corresponds to TRBD1 (5 bases). V lost 3 bases, J lost 5 bases, and 11 bases lay in between. CDR3 length: 14 amino acids. CDR1 and CDR2 (germline): MNHEY, SVGAGI. The CDR3 region is CASSYDRQNNEQFF. Here the CDR3 DNA reads TGTGCCAGCAGTTATGACAGACAGAACAATGAGCAGTTCTTC.

In its sample, this clone was seen once. The J gene is TRBJ1-1, the V gene TRBV27; D uncertain. Trimming cost V 6 bases and J 7 bases, with 9 bases left between them. Germline CDR1 reads MNHEY; CDR2 reads SMNVEV (reference sequence). The CDR3 is made up of 11 amino acids. The CDR3 region is CASRSSNEAFF. In nucleotides, the CDR3 is TGTGCCAGCAGGTCCAGTAATGAAGCTTTCTTT.

The chain joins TRBV7-9 to TRBJ1-1, with D hard to call. The CDR3 covers 14 residues. Germline V gene data show CDR1 as SEHNR and CDR2 as FQNEAQ (reference sequence). V was trimmed by 1 base and J by 4 bases, leaving 10 bases between them. This chain's CDR3 is CASSLEITGTEAFF. The DNA for the CDR3 is TGTGCCAGCAGCTTAGAAATCACGGGCACTGAAGCTTTCTTT.

V gene TRBV28 combines with J gene TRBJ1-1; 10 bases map to TRBD1. The CDR3 loop spans 15 amino acids. CDR1 is MDHEN and CDR2 is SYDVKM in the germline V gene. The trim removed 6 bases at V and 5 bases at J, leaving 9 bases unmatched. As DNA, the CDR3 is TGTGCCAGCAGAAACCACGGGACAGGGGTGACTGAAGCTTTCTTT. Protein sequence: CASRNHGTGVTEAFF.

This clone was counted between two and nine times. The chain employs TRBV5-1 and TRBJ2-2, with a weak D call TRBD1 (6 bases). This CDR3 is built from 14 residues. Trimming stripped 4 bases from V and 3 bases from J, with 10 bases between. Germline V gene data show CDR1 as SGHRS and CDR2 as YFSETQ. The CDR3 DNA reads as TGCGCCAGCAGCCTCCGGACAGACACCGGGGAGCTGTTTTTT. This gives the protein CASSLRTDTGELFF.

The chain combines TRBV6-5 with TRBJ2-2, with 12 nucleotides matching TRBD2. The V segment lost 6 bases and the J segment 6 bases; nucleotides outside the gene matches: 2. This CDR3 contains 14 residues. The germline gives CDR1 MNHEY, CDR2 SVGAGI. In nucleotides, the CDR3 is TGTGCCAGCAGCGCTAGCGGGGGGGCCGGGGAGCTGTTTTTT. It is translated as CASSASGGAGELFF.

This clone was counted between two and nine times. This chain's CDR3 is CASSAFLDRVQDTQYF. As DNA, the CDR3 is TGTGCCAGCTCAGCGTTCTTGGACAGGGTTCAAGATACGCAGTATTTT. The chain combines TRBV18 with TRBJ2-3, with 8 bases identical to TRBD1. Trimming cost V 5 bases and J 5 bases; bases outside gene matches: 12. Germline V lookup: CDR1 KGHSH, CDR2 LQKENI. The CDR3 loop spans 16 amino acids.

The J gene is TRBJ1-1, the V gene TRBV4-3, with D uncertain. V lost 4 bases to trimming and J lost 4 bases, with 10 bases between them. The CDR3 length is 13 residues. In germline, CDR1 is LGHNA, CDR2 YSLEER. In DNA, the CDR3 is TGCGCCAGCAGCCCCCTCGGGAGCACTGAAGCTTTCTTT. Its protein is CASSPLGSTEAFF.

The V and J genes are TRBV30 and TRBJ2-6; no clear D. This CDR3 contains 18 residues. From germline, CDR1 is GTSNPN and CDR2 SVGIG (reference sequence). V dropped 0 bases and J dropped 0 bases, with 15 bases sitting between them. The CDR3 DNA follows: TGTGCCTGGAGTGTAAAGGCCTGGGCCAGCTCTGGGGCCAACGTCCTGACTTTC. It is translated as CAWSVKAWASSGANVLTF.

V is TRBV5-6 and J is TRBJ2-1; tentative D call: TRBD2 (6 bases). The CDR3 is made up of 16 amino acids. CDR1 and CDR2 (germline): SGHDT, YYEEEE. Trimming took 5 bases from V and 4 from J, leaving 19 bases between them. Written as DNA, the CDR3 is TGTGCCAGCAGTCGAGTGCGGGATCCCATTTACAATGAGCAGTTCTTC. It translates to CASSRVRDPIYNEQFF.

This clone was seen just once. The junction departs from the called germline gene at one end, perhaps through a read error. V and J are TRBV11-2 and TRBJ1-2; 7 positions match TRBD1. There are 12 residues in the CDR3. Germline loops: CDR1 SGHAT, CDR2 FQNNGV. CDR3 in amino acids: CASRQGRYGYPF. The CDR3 coding sequence is TGTGCCAGCAGACAGGGGCGCTATGGCTACCCCTTC.

In this sample, this clone turned up a few times. The chain is built from TRBV30 and TRBJ2-7; 8 bases agree with TRBD1. In germline, CDR1 is GTSNPN, CDR2 SVGIG (reference sequence). The CDR3 spans 13 residues. V was clipped by 3 bases and J by 3 bases; unmatched bases: 4. CDR3 sequence (DNA): TGTGCCTGGAGCGGGACAGGAGTCTACGAGCAGTACTTC. This translates into CAWSGTGVYEQYF.

The chain uses TRBV4-3 and TRBJ2-5, with D possibly matching TRBD1 (6 bases). Per germline, CDR1 LGHNA and CDR2 YSLEER. The germline V and J ends were trimmed by 1 base and 6 bases, with 15 bases remaining between them. This CDR3 has 15 residues. The CDR3 is CASSQGDTLSQTQYF. DNA of the CDR3: TGCGCCAGCAGCCAAGGGGACACCCTAAGCCAGACCCAGTACTTC.